Shown below are 17 T cell receptor beta chains from a single sample sequenced in a study of Tregs in tolerant kidney transplant recipients. Clones were read by immunoSEQ multiplex PCR, and TCRdb kept only the in-frame ones, dropping some. The sample shows under 90,000 clones, more than 85% of them seen only once. Mixed chimerism was transient after nonmyeloablative marrow transplants from related graft donors. Source: CD4+ T cells from blood (PBMCs), taken 24 months after the transplant. These receptor sequences come from a human patient who received a combined kidney and bone marrow transplant. Some T cells may possibly be graft donor cells.

This rearrangement joins TRBV4-1 to TRBJ2-7, with D maybe TRBD1 (5 bases). The CDR3 covers 15 residues. The V end lost 1 base, the J end lost 2 bases, and 12 bases lay between the germline ends. Per the germline V gene, CDR1 is MGHRA and CDR2 is YSYEKL. The CDR3 DNA reads TGCGCCAGCAGCCAAGTTTTCTCAGGGCCCTACGAGCAGTACTTC. This sequence encodes CASSQVFSGPYEQYF.

The CDR3 DNA reads as TGTGCCAGCAGCCGTGCACTTGAAGAGACCCAGTACTTC. Protein: CASSRALEETQYF. The rearrangement joins TRBV7-2 to TRBJ2-5; no firm D call. The CDR3 length is 13 residues. The germline V and J ends were trimmed by 5 bases and 3 bases, with 10 bases remaining between them. Per germline, CDR1 SGHTA and CDR2 FQGNSA.

The chain joins TRBV10-3 to TRBJ2-7; the match to TRBD2 covers 8 bases. The germline CDR1 and CDR2 sequences are ENHRY and SYGVKD. V shed 6 bases, J shed 6 bases, and the junction held 16 bases outside the gene matches. The CDR3 is 16 amino acids. DNA for the CDR3: TGTGCCATCAGACCCCTCCGCGGACTAGCCTCCAGCGAGCAGTACTTC. The encoded protein is CAIRPLRGLASSEQYF.

This rearrangement joins TRBV4-2 to TRBJ2-2; 8 bases fit TRBD2. The CDR3 length is 18 residues. V lost 0 bases, J lost 6 bases, and 12 bases stayed unmatched. CDR1 and CDR2 (germline): LGHNA, YNFKEQ. The DNA of the CDR3 is TGTGCCAGCAGCCAAGATGGAGCGGGAGATTTGATCGCCGGGGAGCTGTTTTTT. It encodes CASSQDGAGDLIAGELFF.

This chain connects TRBV6-5 to TRBJ2-7; 7 bases are a match to TRBD2. This CDR3 is built from 15 residues. Germline V lookup: CDR1 MNHEY, CDR2 SVGAGI. The V segment lost 2 bases and the J segment 0 bases; nucleotides outside the gene matches: 4. This chain's CDR3 is CASSYTSVGSYEQYF. CDR3 bases: TGTGCCAGCAGTTACACTAGCGTGGGCTCCTACGAGCAGTACTTC.

The chain joins TRBV5-4 to TRBJ1-2; D perhaps matches TRBD1 (6 bases). Trimming stripped 5 bases from V and 2 bases from J, with 10 bases between. This CDR3 has 13 amino acids. From germline, CDR1 is SGHNT and CDR2 YYREEE (reference sequence). The CDR3 loop is CASSPDRNYGYTF. The CDR3 DNA is TGTGCCAGCAGTCCGGACAGAAACTATGGCTACACCTTC.

This chain connects TRBV2 to TRBJ1-3; D remains ambiguous. V lost 5 bases and J lost 0, with 11 bases in between. CDR3 length equals 15 residues. CDR1 and CDR2 from the germline V gene are SNHLY and FYNNEI. The CDR3: CASSLSRYSGNTIYF. For the CDR3, the DNA is TGTGCCAGCAGTCTTTCCCGCTACTCTGGAAACACCATATATTTT.

The gene calls are TRBV11-3 and TRBJ1-1; D gene ambiguous. The V end was cut by 7 bases, the J end by 2 bases, with 14 bases between. Germline V gives CDR1 SGHNT, CDR2 YENEEA. This CDR3 is built from 14 residues. The CDR3 is CASTKQGLNTEAFF. In DNA form, the CDR3 reads TGTGCCAGCACCAAGCAAGGACTCAACACTGAAGCTTTCTTT.

This clone was counted between two and nine times. This chain uses TRBV27 with TRBJ1-4, with TRBD1 identical over 8 bases. The CDR3 runs 16 residues. CDR1 is MNHEY, CDR2 SMNVEV, per germline (reference sequence). Germline trimming cut 6 bases from V and 3 bases from J; bases unmatched to any gene: 9. The CDR3 DNA follows: TGTGCCAGCAGCCTCAGGGGGCTTCATGCTAATGAAAAACTGTTTTTT. Translated: CASSLRGLHANEKLFF.

A note on this clone: The junction and the germline gene differ at one end; a read error may be behind it. Other DNA sequences within the sample encode an identical CDR3. The gene calls are TRBV30 and TRBJ1-6, with D possibly being TRBD1 (6 bases). The CDR3 consists of 16 residues. Germline CDR1 GTSNPN, CDR2 SVGIG (reference sequence). CDR3: CAWSPLGGTTNSPLHF. Written as DNA, the CDR3 is TGTGCCTGGAGCCCGCTAGGGGGTACGACTAATTCCCCCCTCCACTTT.

The genes are TRBV5-5 and TRBJ2-7; 8 bases align to TRBD1. The J segment lost 6 bases and the V segment lost 1 base, leaving 9 bases of the junction unmatched. In germline, CDR1 is SGHKS, CDR2 YYEKEE (reference sequence). This CDR3 is built from 15 residues. CDR3 bases: TGTGCCAGCAGCTTGTCGGGCAGGGGGCTTGGCGAGCAGTACTTC. Residues: CASSLSGRGLGEQYF.

This rearrangement joins TRBV9 to TRBJ2-2, with D possibly being TRBD2 (6 bases). This CDR3 has 16 residues. Germline CDR1 reads SGDLS; CDR2 reads YYNGEE. Trimming removed 0 bases at V and 3 bases at J, with 12 bases between. The CDR3 spells CASSVAGRGYTGELFF. CDR3 bases: TGTGCCAGCAGCGTAGCGGGTCGGGGGTACACCGGGGAGCTGTTTTTT.

The chain carries TRBV5-4 and TRBJ2-7, with D possibly TRBD2 on 5 matching bases. Trimming took off 6 bases at V and 0 bases at J, with 13 bases between the two ends. CDR1 and CDR2 from the germline V gene are SGHNT and YYREEE (reference sequence). CDR3 length equals 14 residues. CDR3: CASTRGGSSYEQYF. The CDR3 DNA reads TGTGCCAGCACCCGAGGCGGGTCCTCCTACGAGCAGTACTTC.

The CDR3 spells CASSRQGFLETQYF. In DNA, the CDR3 is TGCGCCAGCAGCCGACAGGGTTTCCTAGAGACCCAGTACTTC. This rearrangement joins TRBV4-1 to TRBJ2-5, with 7 bases fitting TRBD1. The trim removed 4 bases at V and 4 bases at J, leaving 6 bases unmatched. The V gene's germline CDR1 is MGHRA and CDR2 YSYEKL. This CDR3 has 14 amino acids.

This chain joins TRBV7-2 and TRBJ1-2; possibly TRBD1 for D (5 bases). Looked up from germline, CDR1 is SGHTA and CDR2 is FQGNSA. The CDR3 is 13 amino acids. Deletions cut 3 bases from V and 5 bases from J, with 10 bases between. CDR3 coding DNA: TGTGCCAGCAGCTTCGACAGTCAATATGGCTACACCTTC. This sequence encodes CASSFDSQYGYTF.

The V call is TRBV6-5, the J call TRBJ2-3, with 7 bases aligning to TRBD1. J gave up 3 bases and V 2 bases, and 2 bases lay outside the gene matches. The CDR3 is 14 amino acids. CDR1 and CDR2 (germline): MNHEY, SVGAGI. DNA for the CDR3: TGTGCCAGCAGTTACGACAGGGTAACAGATACGCAGTATTTT. Amino acids: CASSYDRVTDTQYF.

The rearrangement uses TRBV4-3 and TRBJ2-4; 9 positions match TRBD2. This CDR3 is 19 amino acids long. Germline-derived CDR1 and CDR2 are LGHNA and YSLEER. V shed 3 bases and J 3 bases; nucleotides not matched to a gene: 15. The CDR3 here is CASSHLGFSGSEGKNIQYF. In DNA, the CDR3 is TGCGCCAGCAGCCATCTGGGGTTTAGCGGGAGTGAAGGCAAAAACATTCAGTACTTC.